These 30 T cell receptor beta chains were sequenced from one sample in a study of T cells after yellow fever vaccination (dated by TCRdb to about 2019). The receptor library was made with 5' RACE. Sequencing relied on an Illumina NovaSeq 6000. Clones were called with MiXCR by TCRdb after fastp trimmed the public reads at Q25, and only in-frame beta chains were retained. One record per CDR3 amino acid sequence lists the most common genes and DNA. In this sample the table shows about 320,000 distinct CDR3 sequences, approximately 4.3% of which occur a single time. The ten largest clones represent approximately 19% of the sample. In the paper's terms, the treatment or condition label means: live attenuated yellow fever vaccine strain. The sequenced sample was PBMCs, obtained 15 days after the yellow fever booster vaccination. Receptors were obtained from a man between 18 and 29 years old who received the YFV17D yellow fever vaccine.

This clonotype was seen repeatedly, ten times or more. The CDR3 nucleotides are TGTGCCAGCTCACCAACAGGGAAGGTTGCGAACACTGAAGCTTTCTTT. Protein: CASSPTGKVANTEAFF. The chain recombines TRBV18 with TRBJ1-1; the D gene is possibly TRBD1 (6 bases). This CDR3 has 16 amino acids. Deletions cut 2 bases from V and 1 base from J, with 14 bases between. The germline V gene has CDR1 KGHSH and CDR2 LQKENI.

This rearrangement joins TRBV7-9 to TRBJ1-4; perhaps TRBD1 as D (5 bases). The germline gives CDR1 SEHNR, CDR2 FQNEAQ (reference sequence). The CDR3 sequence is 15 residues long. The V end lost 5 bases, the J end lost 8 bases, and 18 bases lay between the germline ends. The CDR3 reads CASSLPRQGQEKLFF. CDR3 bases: TGTGCCAGCAGCCTCCCCCGGCAGGGTCAGGAAAAACTGTTTTTT.

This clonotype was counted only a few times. The CDR3 DNA reads TGTGCCAGCAGCTTAGCGGGGGCCGGGGAGCTGTTTTTT. Translation: CASSLAGAGELFF. The V gene is TRBV7-9, the J gene TRBJ2-2; D may correspond to TRBD1 or TRBD2 (5 bases each). The CDR3 has 13 residues. The V gene lost 0 bases and the J gene lost 6 bases, with 5 bases spanning the gap. From germline, CDR1 is SEHNR and CDR2 FQNEAQ (reference sequence).

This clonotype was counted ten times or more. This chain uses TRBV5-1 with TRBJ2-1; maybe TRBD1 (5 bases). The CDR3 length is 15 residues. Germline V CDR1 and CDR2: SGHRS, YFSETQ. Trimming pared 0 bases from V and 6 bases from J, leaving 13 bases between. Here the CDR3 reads CASSLGAQGSNEQFF. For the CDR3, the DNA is TGCGCCAGCAGCTTGGGGGCCCAGGGAAGCAATGAGCAGTTCTTC.

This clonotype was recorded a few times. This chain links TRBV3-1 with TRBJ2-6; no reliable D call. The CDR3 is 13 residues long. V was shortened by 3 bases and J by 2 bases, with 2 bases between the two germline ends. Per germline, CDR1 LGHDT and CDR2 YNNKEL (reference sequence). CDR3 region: CASSHTGANVLTF. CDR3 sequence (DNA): TGTGCCAGCAGCCATACTGGGGCCAACGTCCTGACTTTC.

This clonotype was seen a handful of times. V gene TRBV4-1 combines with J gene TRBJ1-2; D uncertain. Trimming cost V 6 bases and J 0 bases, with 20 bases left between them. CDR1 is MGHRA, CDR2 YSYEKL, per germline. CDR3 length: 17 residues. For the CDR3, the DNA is TGCGCCAGCAGACAAAGAGGGAGCAATACGGCTAACTATGGCTACACCTTC. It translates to CASRQRGSNTANYGYTF.

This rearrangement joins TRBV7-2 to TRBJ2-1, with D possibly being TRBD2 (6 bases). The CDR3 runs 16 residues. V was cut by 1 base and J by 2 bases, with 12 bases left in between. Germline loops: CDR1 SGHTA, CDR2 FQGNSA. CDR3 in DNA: TGTGCCAGCAGCTTAGAGGGCGGGGCCCCCTACAATGAGCAGTTCTTC. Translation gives CASSLEGGAPYNEQFF.

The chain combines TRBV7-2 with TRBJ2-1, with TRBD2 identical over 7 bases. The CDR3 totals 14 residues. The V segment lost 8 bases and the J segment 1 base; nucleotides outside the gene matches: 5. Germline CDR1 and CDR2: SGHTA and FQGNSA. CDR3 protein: CASVRGRSYNEQFF. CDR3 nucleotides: TGTGCCAGCGTGCGGGGGAGATCCTACAATGAGCAGTTCTTC.

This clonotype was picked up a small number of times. CDR3 region: CASSSGQGWDEQFF. CDR3 nucleotides: TGCGCCAGCAGCTCCGGACAGGGTTGGGATGAGCAGTTCTTC. This chain links TRBV5-1 with TRBJ2-1, with 8 bases aligning to TRBD1. Unmatched junction bases numbered 7, after V lost 3 bases and J lost 8 bases. The CDR3 spans 14 residues. CDR1 SGHRS and CDR2 YFSETQ come from the germline V gene.

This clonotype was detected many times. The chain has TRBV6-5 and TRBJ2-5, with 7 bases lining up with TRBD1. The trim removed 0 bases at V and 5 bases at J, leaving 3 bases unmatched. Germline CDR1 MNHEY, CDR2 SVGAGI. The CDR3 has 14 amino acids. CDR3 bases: TGTGCCAGCAGTTACTCGACAGGGACGGAGACCCAGTACTTC. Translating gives CASSYSTGTETQYF.

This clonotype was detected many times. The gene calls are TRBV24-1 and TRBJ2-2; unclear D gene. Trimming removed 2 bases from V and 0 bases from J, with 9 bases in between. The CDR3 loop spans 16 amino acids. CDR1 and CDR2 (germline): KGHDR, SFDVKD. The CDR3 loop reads CATSDYMSSNTGELFF. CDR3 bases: TGTGCCACCAGTGATTATATGAGCTCGAACACCGGGGAGCTGTTTTTT.

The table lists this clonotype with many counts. CDR3 coding DNA: TGCAGTGCGAAGTCAGGGGATGCCTACGAGCAGTACTTC. Its protein is CSAKSGDAYEQYF. V and J are TRBV20-1 and TRBJ2-7, with D perhaps TRBD1 (6 bases). This CDR3 region has 13 residues. Germline V gene data show CDR1 as DFQATT and CDR2 as SNEGSKA (reference sequence). The V gene lost 6 bases and the J gene lost 2 bases, with 14 bases spanning the gap.

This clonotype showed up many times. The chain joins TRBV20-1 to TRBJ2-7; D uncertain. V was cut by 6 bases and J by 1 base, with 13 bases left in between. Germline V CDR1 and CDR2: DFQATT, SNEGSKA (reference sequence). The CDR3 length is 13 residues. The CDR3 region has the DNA TGCAGTGCGAACCCCGGGTTTTCCTACGAGCAGTACGTC. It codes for CSANPGFSYEQYV.

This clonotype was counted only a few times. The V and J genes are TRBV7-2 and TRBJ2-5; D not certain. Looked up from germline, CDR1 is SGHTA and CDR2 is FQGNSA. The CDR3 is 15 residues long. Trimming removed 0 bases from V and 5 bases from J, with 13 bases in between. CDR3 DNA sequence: TGTGCCAGCAGCTTAGCTGGTAGCATGGGGGAGACCCAGTACTTC. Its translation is CASSLAGSMGETQYF.

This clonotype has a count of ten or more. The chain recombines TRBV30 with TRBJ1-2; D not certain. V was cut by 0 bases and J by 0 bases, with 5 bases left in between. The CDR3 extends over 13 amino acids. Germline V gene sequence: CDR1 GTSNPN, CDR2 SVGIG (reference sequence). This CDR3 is CAWSVEANYGYTF. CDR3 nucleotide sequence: TGTGCCTGGAGTGTGGAAGCTAACTATGGCTACACCTTC. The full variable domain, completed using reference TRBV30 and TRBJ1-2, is SQTIHQWPATLVQPVGSPLSLECTVEGTSNPNLYWYRQAAGRGLQLLFYSVGIGQISSEVPQNLSASRPQDRQFILSSKKLLLSDSGFYLCAWSVEANYGYTFGSGTRLTVV.

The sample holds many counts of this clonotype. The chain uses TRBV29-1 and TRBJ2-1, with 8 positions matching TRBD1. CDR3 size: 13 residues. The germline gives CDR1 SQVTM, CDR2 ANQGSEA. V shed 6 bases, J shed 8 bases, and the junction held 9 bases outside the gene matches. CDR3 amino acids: CSVPGQGFDEQFF. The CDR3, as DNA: TGCAGCGTCCCCGGACAGGGTTTCGATGAGCAGTTCTTC.

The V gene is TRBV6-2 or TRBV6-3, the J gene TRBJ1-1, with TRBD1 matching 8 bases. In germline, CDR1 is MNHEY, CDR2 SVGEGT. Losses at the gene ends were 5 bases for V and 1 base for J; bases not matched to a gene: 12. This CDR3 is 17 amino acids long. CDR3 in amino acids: CASSTLRGQGENTEAFF. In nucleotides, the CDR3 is TGTGCCAGCAGTACCCTCCGCGGACAGGGTGAGAACACTGAAGCTTTCTTT.

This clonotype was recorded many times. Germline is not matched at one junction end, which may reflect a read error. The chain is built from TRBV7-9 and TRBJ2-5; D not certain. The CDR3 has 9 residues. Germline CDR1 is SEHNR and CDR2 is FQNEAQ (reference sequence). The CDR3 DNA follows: TGCGGCGTCGGGGAGACCCAGTACTTC. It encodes CGVGETQYF.

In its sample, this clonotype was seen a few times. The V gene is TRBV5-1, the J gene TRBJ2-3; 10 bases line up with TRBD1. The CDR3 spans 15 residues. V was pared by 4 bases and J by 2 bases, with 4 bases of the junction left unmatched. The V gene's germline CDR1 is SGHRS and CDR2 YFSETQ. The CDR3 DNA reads TGCGCCAGCAGCGAGGGACAGGGGATCACAGATACGCAGTATTTT. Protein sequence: CASSEGQGITDTQYF.

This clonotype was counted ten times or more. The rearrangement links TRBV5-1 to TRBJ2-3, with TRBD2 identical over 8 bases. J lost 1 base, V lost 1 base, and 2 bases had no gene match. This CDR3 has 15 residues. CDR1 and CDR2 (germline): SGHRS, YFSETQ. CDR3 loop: CASSLQRGRTDTQYF. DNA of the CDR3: TGCGCCAGCAGCTTGCAGCGGGGGCGCACAGATACGCAGTATTTT. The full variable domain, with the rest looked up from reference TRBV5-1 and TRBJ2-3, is KAGVTQTPRYLIKTRGQQVTLSCSPISGHRSVSWYQQTPGQGLQFLFEYFSETQRNKGNFPGRFSGRQFSNSRSEMNVSTLELGDSALYLCASSLQRGRTDTQYFGPGTRLTVL.

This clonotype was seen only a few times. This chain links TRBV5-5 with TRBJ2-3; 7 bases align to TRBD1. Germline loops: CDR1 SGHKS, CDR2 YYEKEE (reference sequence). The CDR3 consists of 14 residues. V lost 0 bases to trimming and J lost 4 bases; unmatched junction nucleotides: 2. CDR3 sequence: CASSLETGPDTQYF. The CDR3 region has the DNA TGTGCCAGCAGCTTGGAGACAGGGCCAGATACGCAGTATTTT.

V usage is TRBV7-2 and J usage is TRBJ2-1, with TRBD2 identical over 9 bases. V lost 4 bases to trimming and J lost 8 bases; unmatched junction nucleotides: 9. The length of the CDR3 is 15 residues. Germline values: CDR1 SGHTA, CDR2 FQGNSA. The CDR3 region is CASSSGTSSTDEQFF. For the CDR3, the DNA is TGTGCCAGCAGCTCCGGGACTAGCTCCACCGATGAGCAGTTCTTC. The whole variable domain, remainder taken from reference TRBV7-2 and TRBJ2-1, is GAGVSQSPSNKVTEKGKDVELRCDPISGHTALYWYRQSLGQGLEFLIYFQGNSAPDKSGLPSDRFSAERTGGSVSTLTIQRTQQEDSAVYLCASSSGTSSTDEQFFGPGTRLTVL.

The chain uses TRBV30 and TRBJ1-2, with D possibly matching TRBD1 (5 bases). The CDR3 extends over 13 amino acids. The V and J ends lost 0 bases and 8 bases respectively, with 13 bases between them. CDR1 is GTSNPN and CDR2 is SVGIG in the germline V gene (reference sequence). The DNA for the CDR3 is TGTGCCTGGAGTGTACAAGGGGCGCGAGGCTACACCTTC. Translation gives CAWSVQGARGYTF. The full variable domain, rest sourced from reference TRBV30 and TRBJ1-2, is SQTIHQWPATLVQPVGSPLSLECTVEGTSNPNLYWYRQAAGRGLQLLFYSVGIGQISSEVPQNLSASRPQDRQFILSSKKLLLSDSGFYLCAWSVQGARGYTFGSGTRLTVV.

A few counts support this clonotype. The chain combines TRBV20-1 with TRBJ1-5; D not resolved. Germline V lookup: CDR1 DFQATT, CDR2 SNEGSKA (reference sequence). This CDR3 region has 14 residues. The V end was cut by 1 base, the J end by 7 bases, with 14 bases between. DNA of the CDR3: TGCAGTGCTAGAGCAGGTCCAGAGCGCCAGCCCCAGCATTTT. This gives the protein CSARAGPERQPQHF.

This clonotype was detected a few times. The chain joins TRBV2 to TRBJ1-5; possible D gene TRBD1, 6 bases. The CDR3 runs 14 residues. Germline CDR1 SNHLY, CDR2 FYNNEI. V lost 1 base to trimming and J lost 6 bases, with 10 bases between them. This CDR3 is CASSEEPGAQPQHF. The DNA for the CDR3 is TGTGCCAGCAGTGAAGAACCAGGGGCTCAGCCCCAGCATTTT.

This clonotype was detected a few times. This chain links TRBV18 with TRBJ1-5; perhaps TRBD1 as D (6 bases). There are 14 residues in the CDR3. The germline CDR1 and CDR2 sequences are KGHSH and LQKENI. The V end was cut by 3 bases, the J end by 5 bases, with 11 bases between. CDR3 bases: TGTGCCAGCTCACCGGGGGGGGCCTATCAGCCCCAGCATTTT. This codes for CASSPGGAYQPQHF.

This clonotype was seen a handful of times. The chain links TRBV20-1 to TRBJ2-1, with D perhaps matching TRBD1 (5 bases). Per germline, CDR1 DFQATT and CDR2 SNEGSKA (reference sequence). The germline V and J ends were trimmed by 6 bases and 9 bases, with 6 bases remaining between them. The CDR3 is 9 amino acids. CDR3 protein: CSAQGEQFF. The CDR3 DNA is TGCAGTGCGCAGGGTGAGCAGTTCTTC.

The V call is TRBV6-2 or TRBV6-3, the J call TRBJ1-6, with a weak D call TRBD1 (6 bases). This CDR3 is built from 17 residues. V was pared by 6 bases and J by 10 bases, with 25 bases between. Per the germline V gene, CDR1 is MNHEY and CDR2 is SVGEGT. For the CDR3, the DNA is TGTGCCAGCAGCTCCCCAGCCGGGGGGCCGATAGAGTCACCCCTCCACTTT. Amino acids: CASSSPAGGPIESPLHF.

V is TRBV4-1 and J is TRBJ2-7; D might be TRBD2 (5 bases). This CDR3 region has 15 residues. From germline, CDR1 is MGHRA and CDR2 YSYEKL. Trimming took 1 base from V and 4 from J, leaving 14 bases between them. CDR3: CASSQGTERRYEQYF. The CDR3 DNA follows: TGCGCCAGCAGCCAAGGCACGGAGAGGAGGTACGAGCAGTACTTC.

The DNA for the CDR3 is TGTGCCAGCAGCTCTGCTTCGCCGGATACGCAGTATTTT. Its translation is CASSSASPDTQYF. The V call is TRBV3-1, the J call TRBJ2-3; D gene ambiguous. This CDR3 is built from 13 residues. Trimming removed 5 bases from V and 6 bases from J, with 12 bases in between. From germline, CDR1 is LGHDT and CDR2 YNNKEL (reference sequence).